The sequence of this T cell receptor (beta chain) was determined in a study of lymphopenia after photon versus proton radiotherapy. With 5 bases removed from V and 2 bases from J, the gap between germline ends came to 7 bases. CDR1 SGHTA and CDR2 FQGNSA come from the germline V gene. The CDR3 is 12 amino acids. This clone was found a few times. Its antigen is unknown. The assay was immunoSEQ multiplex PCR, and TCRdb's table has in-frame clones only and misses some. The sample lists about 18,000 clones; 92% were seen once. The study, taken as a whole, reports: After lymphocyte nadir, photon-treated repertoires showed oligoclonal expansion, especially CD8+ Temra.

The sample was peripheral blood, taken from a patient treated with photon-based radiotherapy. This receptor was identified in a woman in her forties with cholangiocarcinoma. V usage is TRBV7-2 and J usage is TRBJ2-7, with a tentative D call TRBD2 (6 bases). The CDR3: CASSGRTYEQYF. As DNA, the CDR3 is TGTGCCAGCAGCGGGAGGACCTACGAGCAGTACTTC.